This is a list of T cell receptor beta chains from one sample in a study of control samples from healthy donors and cancer patients. The repertoire was sequenced with immunoSEQ multiplex PCR; TCRdb's copy has only in-frame clones and lacks some. Of around 180,000 clones in the sample, 85% to 95% were seen once. The specimen sequenced was blood. These receptors all come from a woman aged 18-35 years in good health. Each CDR3 is given with its conserved first and last residue. The D gene is left open where the match is weak. Size is stated for part of the rows, as once, few or many counts, or as a class when the clone is expanded.

J,size,D,V,CDR3,DNA
TRBJ1-5,NA,NA,TRBV7-2,CASSLIGVGQPQHF,TGTGCCAGCAGCCTGATTGGGGTTGGACAGCCCCAGCATTTT
TRBJ2-1,NA,NA,TRBV12-3/TRBV12-4,CASGSEQFF,TGTGCCAGCGGGAGTGAGCAGTTCTTC
TRBJ2-1,once,NA,TRBV24-1,CATSDGGLAGGLNEQFF,TGTGCCACCAGTGATGGTGGGCTGGCTGGGGGTTTAAATGAGCAGTTCTTC
TRBJ2-7,NA,NA,TRBV6-5,CASSYSATAAYEQYF,TGTGCCAGCAGTTACTCTGCGACAGCGGCCTACGAGCAGTACTTC
TRBJ2-5,NA,TRBD1,TRBV7-2,CASRASRTTGGQETQYF,TGTGCCAGCAGAGCTTCTAGGACCACAGGGGGCCAAGAGACCCAGTACTTC
TRBJ1-2,NA,NA,TRBV5-1,CASSLVQNYGYTF,TGCGCCAGCAGCTTGGTTCAGAACTATGGCTACACCTTC
TRBJ1-1,NA,NA,TRBV6-2/TRBV6-3,CASSYSSSNTEAFF,TGTGCCAGCAGTTACTCGAGCTCGAACACTGAAGCTTTCTTT
TRBJ2-2,NA,NA,TRBV7-2,CASSFQVSVVDTGELFF,NA
TRBJ2-7,NA,TRBD2,TRBV4-2,CASSQDGTSGGYEQYF,TGTGCCAGCAGCCAAGATGGGACTAGCGGGGGCTACGAGCAGTACTTC
TRBJ2-3,NA,NA,TRBV7-9,CASSRDPRTDTQYF,TGTGCCAGCAGCCGGGACCCGAGAACAGATACGCAGTATTTT
TRBJ2-7,NA,NA,TRBV9,CASSVGTPRAYEQYF,TGTGCCAGCAGCGTAGGGACGCCCAGGGCCTACGAGCAGTACTTC
TRBJ1-6,NA,NA,TRBV27,CASSSREGSPLHF,TGTGCCAGCAGTAGTAGGGAAGGTTCACCCCTCCACTTT
TRBJ1-4,NA,NA,TRBV6-5,CASSFNRAPGEKLFF,TGTGCCAGCAGCTTCAACCGGGCCCCCGGGGAAAAACTGTTTTTT
TRBJ2-2,NA,NA,TRBV10-3,CATLVPRAGELFF,TGTGCCACTCTTGTGCCAAGGGCCGGGGAGCTGTTTTTT
TRBJ2-5,NA,NA,TRBV28,CASSLLRYQETQYF,TGTGCCAGCAGTTTACTTCGGTACCAAGAGACCCAGTACTTC
TRBJ2-5,NA,NA,TRBV18,CASSPQRWETQYF,TGTGCCAGCTCACCCCAAAGGTGGGAGACCCAGTACTTC